This T cell receptor beta chain is drawn from a study of shared clonotypes between healthy human individuals. Study-level points and caveats: Naive CD4 clonotypes were shared across several donors at roughly 5%.

The V end was cut by 1 base, the J end by 6 bases, with 10 bases between. The CDR3 covers 13 residues. Germline-derived CDR1 and CDR2 are SGHDT and YYEEEE. Here immunoSEQ multiplex PCR was the method, and the copy in TCRdb shows in-frame clones only, minus some. Altogether 2 million or so clones are present, less than 95% being singletons, with the ten largest covering roughly 1.1%. Terminally differentiated effector memory CD45RA+ cells were left out of the naive CD8 fraction, which was CD45RO-negative and positively selected for CCR7. Comments on this clone: Its antigen is not identified.

This TCR came from a man aged 18 to 30 in good health. J is TRBJ1-1 and V is TRBV5-6; D gene uncertain. Sequencing was carried out using naive CD8+ T cells sorted from blood. The CDR3 coding sequence is TGTGCCAGCAGCTTGAGAGGGAGCGCTGAAGCTTTCTTT. It yields the protein CASSLRGSAEAFF.